One T cell receptor beta chain is described in this entry. Combining a sample-barcoded 5' primer with a J-beta primer mix, a second PCR ran for roughly 6 to 12 cycles. The template-switch adaptor was a 5' adaptor with 12 random nucleotides. It tagged each cDNA molecule. One entry per CDR3 protein, called by TCRdb with MiXCR from the 5' RACE reads. The data show 700,000 or so distinct CDR3 sequences, 22% seen once. This sample is drawn from a study of blood T cells in healthy people across ages. CDR1 and CDR2 (germline): DFQATT, SNEGSKA (reference sequence). This CDR3 has 13 amino acids. V lost 3 bases, J lost 1 base, and 8 bases lay in between.

Specimen: blood. The chain employs TRBV20-1 and TRBJ2-3; maybe TRBD1 (6 bases). The TCR sequence derives from a man between 65 and 79 years old in good health. The CDR3 protein is CSASEGGTDTQYF. DNA for the CDR3: TGCAGTGCTAGTGAGGGGGGCACAGATACGCAGTATTTT.